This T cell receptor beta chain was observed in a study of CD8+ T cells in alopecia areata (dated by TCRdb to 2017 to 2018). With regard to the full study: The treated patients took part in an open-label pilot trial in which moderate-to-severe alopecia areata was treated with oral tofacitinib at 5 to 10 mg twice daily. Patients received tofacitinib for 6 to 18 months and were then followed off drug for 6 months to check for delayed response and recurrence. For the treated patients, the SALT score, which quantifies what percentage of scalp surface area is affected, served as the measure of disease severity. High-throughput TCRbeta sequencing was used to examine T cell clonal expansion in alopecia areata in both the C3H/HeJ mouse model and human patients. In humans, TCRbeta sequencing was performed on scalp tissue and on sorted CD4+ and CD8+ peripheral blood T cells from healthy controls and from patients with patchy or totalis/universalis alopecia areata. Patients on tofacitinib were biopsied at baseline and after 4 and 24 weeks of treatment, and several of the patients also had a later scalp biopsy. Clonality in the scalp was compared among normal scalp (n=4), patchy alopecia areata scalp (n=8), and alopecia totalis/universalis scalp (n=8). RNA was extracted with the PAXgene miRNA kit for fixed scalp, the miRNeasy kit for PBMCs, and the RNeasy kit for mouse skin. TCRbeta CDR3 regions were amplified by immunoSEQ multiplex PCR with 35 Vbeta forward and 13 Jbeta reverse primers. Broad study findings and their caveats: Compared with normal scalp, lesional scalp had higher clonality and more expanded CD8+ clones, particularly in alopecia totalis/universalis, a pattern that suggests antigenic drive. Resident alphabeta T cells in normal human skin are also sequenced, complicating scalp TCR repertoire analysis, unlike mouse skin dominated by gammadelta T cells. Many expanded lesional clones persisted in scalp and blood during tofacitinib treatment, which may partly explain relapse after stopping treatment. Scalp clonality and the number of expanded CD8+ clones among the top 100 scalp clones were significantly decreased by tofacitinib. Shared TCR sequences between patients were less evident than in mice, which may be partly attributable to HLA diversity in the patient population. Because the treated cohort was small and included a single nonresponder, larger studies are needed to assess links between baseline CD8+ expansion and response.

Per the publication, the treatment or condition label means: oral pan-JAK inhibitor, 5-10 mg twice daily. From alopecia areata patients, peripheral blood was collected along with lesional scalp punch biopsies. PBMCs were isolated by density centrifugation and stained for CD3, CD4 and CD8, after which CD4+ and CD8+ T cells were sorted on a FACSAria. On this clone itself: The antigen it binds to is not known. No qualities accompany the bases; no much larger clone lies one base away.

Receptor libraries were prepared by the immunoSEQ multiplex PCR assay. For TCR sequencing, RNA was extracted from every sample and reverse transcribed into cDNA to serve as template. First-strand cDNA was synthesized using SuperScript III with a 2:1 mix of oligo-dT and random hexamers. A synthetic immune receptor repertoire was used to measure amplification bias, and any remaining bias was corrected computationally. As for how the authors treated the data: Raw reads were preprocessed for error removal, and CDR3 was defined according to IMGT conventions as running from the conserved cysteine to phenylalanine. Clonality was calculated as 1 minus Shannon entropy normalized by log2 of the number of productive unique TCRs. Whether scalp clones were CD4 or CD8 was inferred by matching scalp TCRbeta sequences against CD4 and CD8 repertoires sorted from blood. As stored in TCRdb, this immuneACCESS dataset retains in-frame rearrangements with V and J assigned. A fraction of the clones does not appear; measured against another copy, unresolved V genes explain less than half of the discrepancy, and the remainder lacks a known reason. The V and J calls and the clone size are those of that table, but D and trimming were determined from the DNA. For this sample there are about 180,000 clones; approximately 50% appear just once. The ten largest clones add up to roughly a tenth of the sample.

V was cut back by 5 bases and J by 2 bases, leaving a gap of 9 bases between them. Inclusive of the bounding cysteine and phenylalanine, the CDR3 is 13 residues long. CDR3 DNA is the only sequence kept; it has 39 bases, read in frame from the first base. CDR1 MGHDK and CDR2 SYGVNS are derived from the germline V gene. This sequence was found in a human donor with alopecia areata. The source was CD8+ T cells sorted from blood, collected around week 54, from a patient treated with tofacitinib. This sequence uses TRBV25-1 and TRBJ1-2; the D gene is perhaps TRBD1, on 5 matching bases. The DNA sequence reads TGTGCCAGCAGTCCGGGGGGGAACTATGGCTACACCTTC. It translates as CASSPGGNYGYTF.